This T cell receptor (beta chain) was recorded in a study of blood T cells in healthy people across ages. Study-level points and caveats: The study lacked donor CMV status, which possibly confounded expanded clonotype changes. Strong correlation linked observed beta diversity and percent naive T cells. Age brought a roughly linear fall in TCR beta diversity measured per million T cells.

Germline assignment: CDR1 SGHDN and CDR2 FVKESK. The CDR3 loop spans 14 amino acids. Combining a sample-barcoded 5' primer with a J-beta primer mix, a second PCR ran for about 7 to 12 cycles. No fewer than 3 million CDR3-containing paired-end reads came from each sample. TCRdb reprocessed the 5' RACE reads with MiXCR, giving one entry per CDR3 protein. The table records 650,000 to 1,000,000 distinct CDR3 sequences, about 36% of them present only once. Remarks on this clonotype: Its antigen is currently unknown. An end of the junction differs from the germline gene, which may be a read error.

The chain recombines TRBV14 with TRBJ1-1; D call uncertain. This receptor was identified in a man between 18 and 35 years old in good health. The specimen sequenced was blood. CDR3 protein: CAGSLRTLRYRAFF. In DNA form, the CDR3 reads TGTGCCGGCAGCCTCAGGACGCTCAGGTACCGTGCTTTCTTT.